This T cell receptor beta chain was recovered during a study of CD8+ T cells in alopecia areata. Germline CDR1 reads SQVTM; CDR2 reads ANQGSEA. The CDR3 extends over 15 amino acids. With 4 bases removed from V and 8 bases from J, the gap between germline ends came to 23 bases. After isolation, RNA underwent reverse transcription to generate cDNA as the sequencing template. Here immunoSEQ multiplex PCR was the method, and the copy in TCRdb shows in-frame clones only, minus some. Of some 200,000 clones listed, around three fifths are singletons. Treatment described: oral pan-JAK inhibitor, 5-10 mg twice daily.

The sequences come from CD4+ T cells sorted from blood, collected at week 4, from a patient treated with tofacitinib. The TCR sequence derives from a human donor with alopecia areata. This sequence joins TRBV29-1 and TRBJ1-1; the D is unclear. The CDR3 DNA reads TGCAGCGTTGTTTTGAGACTTGCCCCATCACCAGAAGCTTTCTTT. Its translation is CSVVLRLAPSPEAFF. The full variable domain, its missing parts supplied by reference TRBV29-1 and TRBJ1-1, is SAVISQKPSRDICQRGTSLTIQCQVDSQVTMMFWYRQQPGQSLTLIATANQGSEATYESGFVIDKFPISRPNLTFSTLTVSNMSPEDSSIYLCSVVLRLAPSPEAFFGQGTRLTVV.